A single sample gave rise to the 10 T cell receptor beta chains below, sequenced in a study of T cell repertoires in cytomegalovirus infection. TCRdb re-called the reads with MiXCR, one entry per CDR3 protein. The data show approximately 470,000 distinct CDR3 sequences, roughly 42% seen once. Their antigen targets remain unknown. The specimen comprised cultured PBMCs, sampled from culture after CMV antigen stimulation. The receptors derive from a human donor in good health (CMV status not recorded). Some clones in this sample may be carry-over from other donors' samples.

The chain is built from TRBV11-2 and TRBJ2-1; unclear D gene. The V end lost 5 bases, the J end lost 4 bases, and 15 bases lay between the germline ends. Germline V CDR1 and CDR2: SGHAT, FQNNGV. This CDR3 is 15 amino acids long. CDR3: CASSPERLVYNEQFF. The CDR3 DNA reads TGTGCCAGCAGCCCCGAGCGATTGGTGTACAATGAGCAGTTCTTC.

The chain uses TRBV7-2 and TRBJ2-7; D possibly uses TRBD1 or TRBD2 (5 bases each). Looked up from germline, CDR1 is SGHTA and CDR2 is FQGNSA. The V end lost 1 base, the J end lost 4 bases, and 11 bases lay between the germline ends. The CDR3 covers 14 residues. The CDR3 DNA sequence: TGTGCCAGCAGCTTAGTAGTCTGGGGGTACGAGCAGTACTTC. Translation gives CASSLVVWGYEQYF.

The chain joins TRBV7-8 to TRBJ2-1, with D tentatively TRBD1 (6 bases). The CDR3 is 17 amino acids. V lost 3 bases and J 7 bases, leaving 22 bases between the germline ends. From germline, CDR1 is SGHVS and CDR2 FQNEAQ. The DNA for the CDR3 is TGTGCCAGCAGCTTGTTGAACAGGGAGTACGGTGTAAATGAGCAGTTCTTC. Its protein product is CASSLLNREYGVNEQFF.

This clonotype was counted between two and nine times. The chain carries TRBV7-2 and TRBJ1-2, with unresolved D. Germline-derived CDR1 and CDR2 are SGHTA and FQGNSA. V dropped 1 base and J dropped 4 bases, with 7 bases sitting between them. There are 13 residues in the CDR3. The DNA for the CDR3 is TGTGCCAGCAGCTTAGTGGTGAGCTATGGCTACACCTTC. Translated, it gives CASSLVVSYGYTF.

This clonotype was detected only a few times. The gene calls are TRBV6-6 and TRBJ1-6; D perhaps matches TRBD1 (5 bases). With 8 bases removed from V and 10 bases from J, the gap between germline ends came to 12 bases. The CDR3 covers 12 residues. The germline V gene has CDR1 MNHNY and CDR2 SVGAGI (reference sequence). DNA of the CDR3: TGTGCCAGCTACCGTGGGGCATCACCCCTCCACTTT. It translates to CASYRGASPLHF.

This clonotype was seen more than once but under ten times. This chain links TRBV7-2 with TRBJ1-4; a possible D gene is TRBD1 (5 bases). The CDR3 runs 15 residues. Germline-derived CDR1 and CDR2 are SGHTA and FQGNSA. V was trimmed by 4 bases and J by 3 bases, leaving 12 bases between them. Here the CDR3 DNA reads TGTGCCAGCAGCTCTACTGGGGGGTCTAATGAAAAACTGTTTTTT. Translating gives CASSSTGGSNEKLFF.

Worth noting for this clonotype: A much larger clonotype is one base distant, so this may be a read error. The V call is TRBV7-2, the J call TRBJ2-7; TRBD2 matches at 11 bases. The germline V gene has CDR1 SGHTA and CDR2 FQGNSA. With V trimmed by 1 base and J by 6 bases, 17 bases remained unmatched. This CDR3 has 19 amino acids. This CDR3 reads CASSLVWSSGGTKPREQYF. DNA of the CDR3: TGTGCCAGCAGCTTAGTATGGTCTAGCGGGGGGACAAAACCCCGCGAGCAGTACTTC.

The chain combines TRBV7-2 with TRBJ2-1; D possibly uses TRBD1 or TRBD2 (5 bases each). Germline V gives CDR1 SGHTA, CDR2 FQGNSA. V dropped 5 bases and J dropped 0 bases, with 11 bases sitting between them. The CDR3 contains 15 residues. The CDR3 here is CASSLEGYSYNEQFF. CDR3 in DNA: TGTGCCAGCAGCCTAGAGGGGTACTCCTACAATGAGCAGTTCTTC.

This clonotype was recorded a few times. This chain joins TRBV4-1 and TRBJ2-3, with 13 bases matching TRBD2. The CDR3 spans 18 residues. The junction had 11 bases not matched to a gene; V was cut back by 4 bases and J by 4 bases. CDR1 and CDR2 (germline): MGHRA, YSYEKL. The CDR3 coding sequence is TGCGCCAGCAGCCCCGGGACTAGCGGGACTTTATGGGCAGATACGCAGTATTTT. Amino acid sequence: CASSPGTSGTLWADTQYF.

V is TRBV6-5 and J is TRBJ1-4; 11 bases agree with TRBD1. The ends lost 2 bases at V and 8 bases at J; junction bases unmatched: 10. Germline V gene sequence: CDR1 MNHEY, CDR2 SVGAGI. CDR3 length: 17 residues. The CDR3, as DNA: TGTGCCAGCAGTTACAGGACAGGGGGCGGAATAGGAGAAAAACTGTTTTTT. Translating gives CASSYRTGGGIGEKLFF.